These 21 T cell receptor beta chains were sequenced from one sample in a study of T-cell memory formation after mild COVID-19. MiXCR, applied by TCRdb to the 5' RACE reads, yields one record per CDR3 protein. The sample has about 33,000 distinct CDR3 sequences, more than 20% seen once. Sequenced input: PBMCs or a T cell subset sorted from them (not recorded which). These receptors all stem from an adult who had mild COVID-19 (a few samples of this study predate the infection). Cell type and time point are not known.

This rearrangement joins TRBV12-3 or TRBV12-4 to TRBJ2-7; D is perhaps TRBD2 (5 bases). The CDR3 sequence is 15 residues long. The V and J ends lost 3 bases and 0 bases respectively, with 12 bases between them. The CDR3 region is CASSFGGRSSYEQYF. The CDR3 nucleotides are TGTGCCAGCAGTTTTGGAGGACGGAGCTCCTACGAGCAGTACTTC.

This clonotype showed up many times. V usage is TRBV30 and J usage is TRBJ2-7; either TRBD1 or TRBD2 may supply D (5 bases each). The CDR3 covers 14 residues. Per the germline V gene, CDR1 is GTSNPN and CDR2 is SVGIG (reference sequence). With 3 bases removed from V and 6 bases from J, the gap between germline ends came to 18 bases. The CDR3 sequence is CAWSLSSRGSEQYF. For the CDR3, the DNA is TGTGCCTGGAGCTTATCCAGCCGGGGCAGCGAGCAGTACTTC.

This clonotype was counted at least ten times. The CDR3 is CASRISPGNTIYF. The CDR3 region has the DNA TGTGCCAGCAGAATAAGTCCAGGAAACACCATATATTTT. This rearrangement joins TRBV12-3 or TRBV12-4 to TRBJ1-3; no reliable D call. V was trimmed by 6 bases and J by 4 bases, leaving 10 bases between them. This CDR3 spans 13 amino acids.

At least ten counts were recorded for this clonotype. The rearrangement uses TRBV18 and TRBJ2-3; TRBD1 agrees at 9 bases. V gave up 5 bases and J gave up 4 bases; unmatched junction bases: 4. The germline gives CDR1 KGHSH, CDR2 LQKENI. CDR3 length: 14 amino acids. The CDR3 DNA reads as TGTGCCAGCTCAGCGACAGGGGGAGCAGATACGCAGTATTTT. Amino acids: CASSATGGADTQYF.

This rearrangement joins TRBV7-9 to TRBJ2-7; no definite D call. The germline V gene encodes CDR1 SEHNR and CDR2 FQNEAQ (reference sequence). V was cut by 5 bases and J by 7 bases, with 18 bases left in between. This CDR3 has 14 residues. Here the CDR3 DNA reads TGTGCCAGCAGCCCAGCGCTGGACGGGCAGGAGCAGTACTTC. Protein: CASSPALDGQEQYF.

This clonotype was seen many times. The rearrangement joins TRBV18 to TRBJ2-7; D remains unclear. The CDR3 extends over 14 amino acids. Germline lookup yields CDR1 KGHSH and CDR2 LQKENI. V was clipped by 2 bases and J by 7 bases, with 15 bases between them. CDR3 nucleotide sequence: TGTGCCAGCTCACCAACGAGCGTGGGTGGAGAGCAGTACTTC. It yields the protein CASSPTSVGGEQYF. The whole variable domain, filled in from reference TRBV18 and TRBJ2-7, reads NAGVMQNPRHLVRRRGQEARLRCSPMKGHSHVYWYRQLPEEGLKFMVYLQKENIIDESGMPKERFSAEFPKEGPSILRIQQVVRGDSAAYFCASSPTSVGGEQYFGPGTRLTVT.

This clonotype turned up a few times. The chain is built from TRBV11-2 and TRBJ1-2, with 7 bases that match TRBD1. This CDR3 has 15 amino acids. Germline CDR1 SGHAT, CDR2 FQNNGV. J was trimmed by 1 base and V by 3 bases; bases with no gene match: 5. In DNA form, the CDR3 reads TGTGCCAGCAGCTTGGCGGCAGGGGGTAACTATGGCTACACCTTC. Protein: CASSLAAGGNYGYTF.

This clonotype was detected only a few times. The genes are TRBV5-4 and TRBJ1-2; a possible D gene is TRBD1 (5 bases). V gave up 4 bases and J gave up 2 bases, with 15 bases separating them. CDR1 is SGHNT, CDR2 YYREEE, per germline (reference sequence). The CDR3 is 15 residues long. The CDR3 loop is CASSPPGTGNYGYTF. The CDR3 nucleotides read TGTGCCAGCAGCCCACCCGGGACGGGGAACTATGGCTACACCTTC.

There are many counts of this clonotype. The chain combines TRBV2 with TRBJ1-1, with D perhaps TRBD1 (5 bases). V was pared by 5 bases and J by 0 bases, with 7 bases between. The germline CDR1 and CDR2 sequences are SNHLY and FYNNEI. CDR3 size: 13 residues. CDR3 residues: CASSTGMNTEAFF. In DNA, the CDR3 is TGTGCCAGCAGTACAGGAATGAACACTGAAGCTTTCTTT.

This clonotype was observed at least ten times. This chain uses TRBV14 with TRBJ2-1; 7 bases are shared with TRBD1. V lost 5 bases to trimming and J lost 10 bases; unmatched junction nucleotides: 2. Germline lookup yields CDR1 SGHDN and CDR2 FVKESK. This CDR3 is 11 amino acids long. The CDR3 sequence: CASSKTGEQFF. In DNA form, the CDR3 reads TGTGCCAGCAGCAAGACAGGGGAGCAGTTCTTC.

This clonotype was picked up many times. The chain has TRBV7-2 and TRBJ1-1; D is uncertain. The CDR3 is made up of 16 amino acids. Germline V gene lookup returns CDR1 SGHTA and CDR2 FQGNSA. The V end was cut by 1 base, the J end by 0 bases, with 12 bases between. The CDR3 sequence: CASSLEAFRMNTEAFF. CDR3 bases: TGTGCCAGCAGCTTAGAGGCATTTAGGATGAACACTGAAGCTTTCTTT.

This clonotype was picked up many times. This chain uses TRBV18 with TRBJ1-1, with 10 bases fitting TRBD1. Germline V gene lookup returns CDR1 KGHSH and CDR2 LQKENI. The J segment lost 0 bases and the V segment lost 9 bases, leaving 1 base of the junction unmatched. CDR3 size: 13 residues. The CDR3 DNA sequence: TGTGCCAGTGGGACAGGGGTGAACACTGAAGCTTTCTTT. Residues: CASGTGVNTEAFF. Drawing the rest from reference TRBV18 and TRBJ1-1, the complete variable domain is NAGVMQNPRHLVRRRGQEARLRCSPMKGHSHVYWYRQLPEEGLKFMVYLQKENIIDESGMPKERFSAEFPKEGPSILRIQQVVRGDSAAYFCASGTGVNTEAFFGQGTRLTVV.

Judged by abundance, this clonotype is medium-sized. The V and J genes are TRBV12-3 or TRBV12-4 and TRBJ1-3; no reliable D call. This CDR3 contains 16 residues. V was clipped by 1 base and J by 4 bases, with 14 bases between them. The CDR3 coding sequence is TGTGCCAGCAGTTTAGGGAGGCGTATCGGAGGAAACACCATATATTTT. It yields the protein CASSLGRRIGGNTIYF.

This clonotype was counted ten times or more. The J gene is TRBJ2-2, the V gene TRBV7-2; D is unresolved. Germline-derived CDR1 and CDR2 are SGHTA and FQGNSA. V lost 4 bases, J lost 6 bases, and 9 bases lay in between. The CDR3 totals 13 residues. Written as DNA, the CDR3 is TGTGCCAGCAGCTCGCGAAGCTCCGGGGAGCTGTTTTTT. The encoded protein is CASSSRSSGELFF.

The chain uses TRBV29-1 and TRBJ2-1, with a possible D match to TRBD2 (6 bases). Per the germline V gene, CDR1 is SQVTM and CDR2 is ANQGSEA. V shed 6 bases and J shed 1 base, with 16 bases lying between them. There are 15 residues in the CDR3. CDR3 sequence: CSVVRQGGSYNEQFF. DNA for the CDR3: TGCAGCGTCGTGAGACAAGGAGGGTCCTACAATGAGCAGTTCTTC.

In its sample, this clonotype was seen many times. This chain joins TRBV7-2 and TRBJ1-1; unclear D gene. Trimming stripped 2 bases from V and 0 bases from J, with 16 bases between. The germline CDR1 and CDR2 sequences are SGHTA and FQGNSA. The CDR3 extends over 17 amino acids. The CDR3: CASSLWSSTLLNTEAFF. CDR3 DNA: TGTGCCAGCAGCTTATGGTCTTCAACCCTCCTGAACACTGAAGCTTTCTTT.

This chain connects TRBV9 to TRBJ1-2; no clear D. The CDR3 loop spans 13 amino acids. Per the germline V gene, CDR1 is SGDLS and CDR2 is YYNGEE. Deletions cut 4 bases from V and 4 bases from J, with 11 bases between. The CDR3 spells CASSTPGPYGYTF. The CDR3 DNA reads TGTGCCAGCAGCACCCCCGGACCCTATGGCTACACCTTC.

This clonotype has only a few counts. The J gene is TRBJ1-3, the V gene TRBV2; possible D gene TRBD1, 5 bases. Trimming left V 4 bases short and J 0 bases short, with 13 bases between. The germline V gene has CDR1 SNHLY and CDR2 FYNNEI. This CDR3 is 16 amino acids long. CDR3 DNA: TGTGCCAGCAGTGGGCTGCAGGGCCACTCTGGAAACACCATATATTTT. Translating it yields CASSGLQGHSGNTIYF.

As DNA, the CDR3 is TGTGCCAGCAGTTACTCGAGGAGAGCGGAGGACTATGGCTACACCTTC. Protein product: CASSYSRRAEDYGYTF. The V gene is TRBV6-6, the J gene TRBJ1-2; D not resolved. In germline, CDR1 is MNHNY, CDR2 SVGAGI (reference sequence). The CDR3 covers 16 residues. V was cut by 0 bases and J by 3 bases, with 14 bases left in between.

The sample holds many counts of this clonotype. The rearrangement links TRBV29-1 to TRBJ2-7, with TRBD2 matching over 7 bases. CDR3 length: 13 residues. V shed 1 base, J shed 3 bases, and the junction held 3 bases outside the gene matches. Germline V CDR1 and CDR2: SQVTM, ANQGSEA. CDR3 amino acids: CSVEVGGNYEQYF. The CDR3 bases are TGCAGCGTTGAAGTCGGGGGGAACTACGAGCAGTACTTC.

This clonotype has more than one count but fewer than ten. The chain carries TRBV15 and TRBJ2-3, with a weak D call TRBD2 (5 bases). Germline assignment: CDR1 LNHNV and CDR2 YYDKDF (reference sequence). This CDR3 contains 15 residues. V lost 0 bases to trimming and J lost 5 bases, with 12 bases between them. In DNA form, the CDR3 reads TGTGCCACCAGCAGAGACTCGACGGGGATAGATACGCAGTATTTT. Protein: CATSRDSTGIDTQYF.